The 29 T cell receptor beta chains reported below all come from one sample, sequenced in a study of chemoradiotherapy in HPV16-positive cancers. Some clones are missing from TCRdb's copy, which holds only in-frame ones; the method was immunoSEQ multiplex PCR. The sample has 17,000 or so clones; roughly 70% are singletons. Sequenced material: tumor tissue, taken from a patient who underwent chemoradiotherapy. The receptors stem from a human donor with HPV-associated anogenital cancer.

This rearrangement joins TRBV2 to TRBJ2-3; D perhaps matches TRBD1 (5 bases). Trimming took off 2 bases at V and 7 bases at J, with 7 bases between the two ends. Per germline, CDR1 SNHLY and CDR2 FYNNEI. This CDR3 comprises 12 residues. The CDR3 sequence: CASSERGNTQYF. CDR3 nucleotide sequence: TGTGCCAGCAGTGAAAGGGGAAATACGCAGTATTTT. The variable domain in full, with the rest retrieved from reference TRBV2 and TRBJ2-3, is EPEVTQTPSHQVTQMGQEVILRCVPISNHLYFYWYRQILGQKVEFLVSFYNNEISEKSEIFDDQFSVERPDGSNFTLKIRSTKLEDSAMYFCASSERGNTQYFGPGTRLTVL.

This chain links TRBV30 with TRBJ2-7, with D tentatively TRBD2 (5 bases). The CDR3 loop spans 13 amino acids. Germline V gene lookup returns CDR1 GTSNPN and CDR2 SVGIG (reference sequence). The V gene lost 0 bases and the J gene lost 0 bases, with 6 bases spanning the gap. CDR3 nucleotides: TGTGCCTGGAGTGTAGGGAGCTCCTACGAGCAGTACTTC. This encodes CAWSVGSSYEQYF.

This clone was seen once. The gene calls are TRBV2 and TRBJ2-5; tentative D call: TRBD1 (6 bases). Looked up from germline, CDR1 is SNHLY and CDR2 is FYNNEI. V shed 7 bases and J shed 3 bases, with 6 bases lying between them. CDR3 length: 11 amino acids. For the CDR3, the DNA is TGTGCCAGCAAGGGGGAAGAGACCCAGTACTTC. Its translation: CASKGEETQYF. Together with reference TRBV2 and TRBJ2-5, the CDR3 gives the full variable domain: EPEVTQTPSHQVTQMGQEVILRCVPISNHLYFYWYRQILGQKVEFLVSFYNNEISEKSEIFDDQFSVERPDGSNFTLKIRSTKLEDSAMYFCASKGEETQYFGPGTRLLVL.

The V gene is TRBV13, the J gene TRBJ2-7, with D possibly TRBD1 on 5 matching bases. Germline CDR1 is PRHDT and CDR2 is FYEKMQ (reference sequence). V was pared by 6 bases and J by 0 bases, with 12 bases between. This CDR3 contains 14 residues. The CDR3 region has the DNA TGTGCCAGCAGGGACACGGCCAGCTCCTACGAGCAGTACTTC. Protein: CASRDTASSYEQYF.

This clone was seen a handful of times. J is TRBJ2-2 and V is TRBV9; TRBD2 is a possible D gene (6 bases). The CDR3 runs to 15 residues. The germline V and J ends were trimmed by 3 bases and 4 bases, with 13 bases remaining between them. Per the germline V gene, CDR1 is SGDLS and CDR2 is YYNGEE. In DNA, the CDR3 is TGTGCCAGCAGCGCCGGGGGAAAGGGCACCGGGGAGCTGTTTTTT. Amino acids: CASSAGGKGTGELFF.

V and J are TRBV27 and TRBJ2-7, with 11 bases matching TRBD2. Unmatched junction bases numbered 6, after V lost 3 bases and J lost 5 bases. Germline V CDR1 and CDR2: MNHEY, SMNVEV (reference sequence). The CDR3 covers 15 residues. The CDR3 spells CASSFLAGGTHEQYF. CDR3 coding DNA: TGTGCCAGCAGTTTCCTAGCGGGAGGCACCCACGAGCAGTACTTC.

The rearrangement uses TRBV28 and TRBJ2-7; the D call may be TRBD1 or TRBD2 (5 bases each). The CDR3 spans 12 residues. Deletions cut 3 bases from V and 6 bases from J, with 9 bases between. In germline, CDR1 is MDHEN, CDR2 SYDVKM. CDR3 amino acids: CASSFEGSEQYF. The CDR3 bases are TGTGCCAGCAGTTTTGAGGGGTCCGAGCAGTACTTC.

The chain is built from TRBV21-1 and TRBJ2-7; TRBD2, the table's D call, was not compared with the DNA. TRBV21-1 is flagged as a pseudogene. The CDR3 sequence is 16 residues long. The CDR3 region has the DNA TGTGCCAGCGCCGGGACTAGCGGGAGGGCCTACTACGAGCAGTACTTC. Its translation: CASAGTSGRAYYEQYF.

The J gene is TRBJ2-7, the V gene TRBV9, with 7 bases matching TRBD1. From germline, CDR1 is SGDLS and CDR2 YYNGEE. The V gene end was trimmed by 3 bases and the J gene end by 3 bases; junction bases not matched to a gene: 6. The CDR3 consists of 14 residues. The CDR3 loop reads CASSAGQSLYEQYF. The CDR3 region has the DNA TGTGCCAGCAGCGCGGGACAGAGCCTCTACGAGCAGTACTTC.

This clone was observed a single time. The rearrangement uses TRBV7-2 and TRBJ1-4; D call uncertain. Trimming cost V 6 bases and J 5 bases, with 16 bases left between them. CDR3 size: 15 residues. Germline CDR1 and CDR2: SGHTA and FQGNSA. The CDR3 DNA reads as TGTGCCAGCAGTTTCCAGGTTGGGCAAAATGAAAAACTGTTTTTT. Its protein product is CASSFQVGQNEKLFF.

This chain uses TRBV6-5 with TRBJ2-3; tentative D call: TRBD2 (6 bases). The CDR3 extends over 15 amino acids. Germline V gene sequence: CDR1 MNHEY, CDR2 SVGAGI. Trimming took 5 bases from V and 2 from J, leaving 14 bases between them. The CDR3 bases are TGTGCCAGCAGTAACGGGTTGGGACTCACAGATACGCAGTATTTT. The encoded protein is CASSNGLGLTDTQYF.

The chain combines TRBV2 with TRBJ1-5, with 7 positions matching TRBD1. This CDR3 has 14 amino acids. V shed 4 bases and J 4 bases; nucleotides not matched to a gene: 4. In germline, CDR1 is SNHLY, CDR2 FYNNEI. The CDR3 here is CASSGQGRNQPQHF. CDR3 sequence (DNA): TGTGCCAGCAGTGGACAGGGTCGGAATCAGCCCCAGCATTTT.

The chain carries TRBV27 and TRBJ2-1, with no clear D. In germline, CDR1 is MNHEY, CDR2 SMNVEV (reference sequence). The CDR3 has 16 amino acids. V lost 5 bases to trimming and J lost 7 bases, with 21 bases between them. DNA for the CDR3: TGTGCCAGCAGTCCGCACCCCGCGACCGCACGGAATGAGCAGTTCTTC. It translates to CASSPHPATARNEQFF.

The J gene is TRBJ2-1, the V gene TRBV27, with TRBD2 matching 9 bases. J was trimmed by 5 bases and V by 6 bases; bases with no gene match: 8. In germline, CDR1 is MNHEY, CDR2 SMNVEV (reference sequence). The CDR3 sequence is 15 residues long. The CDR3 DNA reads TGTGCCAGCAGGCCGGCGGGAGGGCGAAACAATGAGCAGTTCTTC. As protein: CASRPAGGRNNEQFF.

The chain recombines TRBV20-1 with TRBJ2-7; D is possibly TRBD1 (5 bases). This CDR3 is 11 amino acids long. V shed 5 bases and J shed 3 bases, with 8 bases lying between them. Germline-derived CDR1 and CDR2 are DFQATT and SNEGSKA (reference sequence). The CDR3 DNA reads as TGCAGTGCTCATCAGGGCTACGAGCAGTACTTC. Translation: CSAHQGYEQYF.

For the CDR3, the DNA is TGTGCCAGCAGCTCGACAGTGGGAGGTGCAGATACGCAGTATTTT. Protein: CASSSTVGGADTQYF. The gene calls are TRBV7-3 and TRBJ2-3; a possible D gene is TRBD2 (6 bases). The germline gives CDR1 SGHTA, CDR2 FQGTGA. The V end was cut by 4 bases, the J end by 4 bases, with 15 bases between. This CDR3 region has 15 residues.

V usage is TRBV11-1 and J usage is TRBJ2-6; no clear D gene. The CDR3 is 17 amino acids. Looked up from germline, CDR1 is SGHAT and CDR2 is FQDESV (reference sequence). V was trimmed by 2 bases and J by 0 bases, leaving 11 bases between them. The CDR3 coding sequence is TGTGCCAGCAGCTTATGGGAAGTAAGCTCTGGGGCCAACGTCCTGACTTTC. Its protein product is CASSLWEVSSGANVLTF.

V gene TRBV4-1 combines with J gene TRBJ1-1; D remains ambiguous. Germline V gene sequence: CDR1 MGHRA, CDR2 YSYEKL. The CDR3 consists of 13 residues. With 1 base removed from V and 6 bases from J, the gap between germline ends came to 9 bases. The CDR3 DNA reads as TGCGCCAGCAGCCAAGTCCCCTCCTCTGAAGCTTTCTTT. Translation gives CASSQVPSSEAFF.

The chain is built from TRBV30 and TRBJ1-4; possible D gene TRBD1, 6 bases. Trimming removed 0 bases at V and 8 bases at J, with 16 bases between. CDR3 length: 15 amino acids. Germline V gene sequence: CDR1 GTSNPN, CDR2 SVGIG (reference sequence). CDR3 nucleotides: TGTGCCTGGAGTGTAGGGGCAGGGGTCGACGAAAAACTGTTTTTT. Its protein product is CAWSVGAGVDEKLFF.

The V gene is TRBV5-1, the J gene TRBJ1-1; D possibly corresponds to TRBD1 (5 bases). Germline values: CDR1 SGHRS, CDR2 YFSETQ. This CDR3 contains 13 residues. Trimming removed 7 bases from V and 0 bases from J, with 10 bases in between. The CDR3 sequence: CASARDMNTEAFF. The CDR3 nucleotides read TGCGCCAGCGCCAGGGATATGAACACTGAAGCTTTCTTT.

This sequence joins TRBV19 and TRBJ1-1; a weak D match, TRBD1 (5 bases). V was clipped by 0 bases and J by 0 bases, with 11 bases between them. The length of the CDR3 is 16 residues. Germline V CDR1 and CDR2: LNHDA, SQIVND (reference sequence). The CDR3 DNA reads as TGTGCCAGTAGTATAGAAGGACACCTTCTGAACACTGAAGCTTTCTTT. As protein: CASSIEGHLLNTEAFF. Full variable domain (outside the CDR3, taken from reference TRBV19 and TRBJ1-1): DGGITQSPKYLFRKEGQNVTLSCEQNLNHDAMYWYRQDPGQGLRLIYYSQIVNDFQKGDIAEGYSVSREKKESFPLTVTSAQKNPTAFYLCASSIEGHLLNTEAFFGQGTRLTVV.

In DNA form, the CDR3 reads TGTGCCAGCAGCACCGGACAGGGAAGTGAAGCTTTCTTT. This encodes CASSTGQGSEAFF. V is TRBV5-5 and J is TRBJ1-1; TRBD1 agrees at 8 bases. Germline-derived CDR1 and CDR2 are SGHKS and YYEKEE (reference sequence). The CDR3 length is 13 residues. Germline trimming cut 4 bases from V and 7 bases from J; bases unmatched to any gene: 6.

This clone appeared a few times. The chain has TRBV11-2 and TRBJ2-3; 7 nucleotides agree with TRBD2. The germline V gene encodes CDR1 SGHAT and CDR2 FQNNGV. The CDR3 is 19 residues long. V was pared by 6 bases and J by 0 bases, with 18 bases of the junction left unmatched. DNA for the CDR3: TGTGCCAGCAGGGGACCCGGGACTATGAGGGGTGCTAGCACAGATACGCAGTATTTT. As protein: CASRGPGTMRGASTDTQYF.

The rearrangement uses TRBV9 and TRBJ1-3; the match to TRBD1 covers 8 bases. V was clipped by 3 bases and J by 3 bases; unmatched bases: 5. Germline V gives CDR1 SGDLS, CDR2 YYNGEE. The CDR3 runs to 15 residues. CDR3 sequence (DNA): TGTGCCAGCAGCGCACAGGGGGGTAGTGGAAACACCATATATTTT. Translating it yields CASSAQGGSGNTIYF.

The chain is built from TRBV5-1 and TRBJ2-2; D unresolved. This CDR3 is 16 amino acids long. CDR1 is SGHRS and CDR2 is YFSETQ in the germline V gene. Trimming took off 3 bases at V and 8 bases at J, with 20 bases between the two ends. CDR3 sequence (DNA): TGCGCCAGCAGCTCTTTTACGGGCCTCGAATTTGGGGAGCTGTTTTTT. Translating gives CASSSFTGLEFGELFF.

This clone appeared a few times. CDR3 residues: CASSRDDLGTGELFF. As DNA, the CDR3 is TGTGCCAGCAGCAGGGACGACCTGGGAACCGGGGAGCTGTTTTTT. The chain employs TRBV9 and TRBJ2-2; tentatively, D is TRBD1 or TRBD2 (5 bases each). This CDR3 comprises 15 residues. Germline V lookup: CDR1 SGDLS, CDR2 YYNGEE. The V end was cut by 4 bases, the J end by 5 bases, with 15 bases between.

The rearrangement links TRBV4-2 to TRBJ2-2, with TRBD1 matching over 10 bases. The CDR3 totals 17 residues. Trimming removed 5 bases from V and 5 bases from J; junction bases left unmatched: 11. Germline V gene lookup returns CDR1 LGHNA and CDR2 YNFKEQ. The CDR3 is CASSRNPGQGNTGELFF. DNA for the CDR3: TGTGCCAGCAGCAGAAATCCGGGACAGGGGAATACCGGGGAGCTGTTTTTT.

The CDR3 protein is CASSQDSPGPYEQYF. The CDR3 DNA follows: TGCGCCAGCAGCCAAGATAGCCCCGGGCCCTACGAGCAGTACTTC. V and J are TRBV4-1 and TRBJ2-7; unclear D gene. CDR1 MGHRA and CDR2 YSYEKL come from the germline V gene. V was trimmed by 0 bases and J by 2 bases, leaving 11 bases between them. The CDR3 spans 15 residues.

The chain recombines TRBV27 with TRBJ1-6, with D tentatively TRBD1 (5 bases). V was trimmed by 2 bases and J by 8 bases, leaving 10 bases between them. The CDR3 consists of 14 residues. Germline V gene lookup returns CDR1 MNHEY and CDR2 SMNVEV (reference sequence). The CDR3 nucleotides read TGTGCCAGCAGTTTAGACAGAGGATATTCACCCCTCCACTTT. It encodes CASSLDRGYSPLHF.